The table lists the clone carrying this T cell receptor beta chain with a few counts. Unique molecular identifiers tagged the TCRbeta library. One entry per CDR3 protein results from TCRdb running MiXCR on the PCR reads. The repertoire includes about 500,000 distinct CDR3 sequences, about 33% of them detected once, and roughly 2.5% sits in the top ten. Germline V lookup: CDR1 MNHEY, CDR2 SVGEGT. The CDR3 runs 16 residues. V lost 6 bases, J lost 4 bases, and 21 bases lay in between. The entry originates in a study of T-cell reconstitution after alpha-beta-depleted transplantation in children. V gene TRBV6-2 or TRBV6-3 combines with J gene TRBJ2-5; D may be TRBD1 (8 bases). Sequencing was performed on PBMCs from the stem cell graft donor, taken from the stem cell graft. The receptor's source is a human donor who donated a stem cell graft to a child with aplastic anemia. This CDR3 is CASSRGHPGGVETQYF. The CDR3 bases are TGTGCCAGCAGCAGGGGGCATCCGGGAGGCGTAGAGACCCAGTACTTC.